These 26 T cell receptor beta chains share one sample of origin, sequenced in a study of blood T cell repertoires in COVID-19. Some clones are missing from TCRdb's copy, which holds only in-frame ones; the method was immunoSEQ multiplex PCR. The data contain around 500,000 clones, 70% to 90% of them seen just once; the ten biggest clones take up 8% to 9.5%. Sequencing used PBMCs or T cells enriched from blood (not recorded which). The receptors come from a woman between 55 and 75 years old who had recovered from COVID-19.

The CDR3 spells CASSLLPGQGSTDTQYF. The CDR3 nucleotides read TGTGCCAGCAGTCTACTCCCCGGACAGGGCAGCACAGATACGCAGTATTTT. The rearrangement uses TRBV6-6 and TRBJ2-3; 8 nucleotides match TRBD1. V shed 5 bases, J shed 0 bases, and the junction held 10 bases outside the gene matches. This CDR3 region has 17 residues. From germline, CDR1 is MNHNY and CDR2 SVGAGI (reference sequence).

This chain joins TRBV2 and TRBJ2-3, with 8 nucleotides matching TRBD2. The ends lost 7 bases at V and 2 bases at J; junction bases unmatched: 5. CDR1 is SNHLY and CDR2 is FYNNEI in the germline V gene. This CDR3 region has 14 residues. The CDR3 DNA follows: TGTGCCAGCATACTAGCGGACAACACAGATACGCAGTATTTT. Protein: CASILADNTDTQYF. Full variable domain (rest looked up from reference TRBV2 and TRBJ2-3): EPEVTQTPSHQVTQMGQEVILRCVPISNHLYFYWYRQILGQKVEFLVSFYNNEISEKSEIFDDQFSVERPDGSNFTLKIRSTKLEDSAMYFCASILADNTDTQYFGPGTRLTVL.

This clone was observed a single time. The chain couples TRBV5-8 to TRBJ2-3; 12 bases align to TRBD1. This CDR3 is built from 15 residues. J was trimmed by 5 bases and V by 4 bases; bases with no gene match: 5. Germline V CDR1 and CDR2: SGHTS, YDEGEE. Here the CDR3 reads CASSRGQGAEDTQYF. The CDR3 DNA reads TGTGCCAGCAGCCGGGGACAGGGGGCGGAAGATACGCAGTATTTT.

The rearrangement links TRBV6-2 or TRBV6-3 to TRBJ2-7, with a weak D call TRBD2 (6 bases). Trimming left V 5 bases short and J 3 bases short, with 14 bases between. The V gene's germline CDR1 is MNHEY and CDR2 SVGEGT. The CDR3 totals 14 residues. The CDR3 DNA reads as TGTGCCAGCAGTAACGGGGGTGCCCTCTACGAGCAGTACGTC. It is translated as CASSNGGALYEQYV.

V usage is TRBV18 and J usage is TRBJ1-3; D is unclear. The V and J ends lost 2 bases and 0 bases respectively, with 5 bases between them. This CDR3 comprises 14 residues. Germline values: CDR1 KGHSH, CDR2 LQKENI. CDR3 region: CASSPSVSGNTIYF. CDR3 coding DNA: TGTGCCAGCTCACCATCCGTCTCTGGAAACACCATATATTTT.

This sequence joins TRBV5-8 and TRBJ2-3; 9 bases align to TRBD1. Germline-derived CDR1 and CDR2 are SGHTS and YDEGEE. This CDR3 is 15 amino acids long. With 4 bases clipped from V and 3 bases from J, the junction kept 6 bases outside the gene matches. CDR3: CASSRGQGATDTQYF. DNA of the CDR3: TGTGCCAGCAGCCGGGGACAGGGAGCGACAGATACGCAGTATTTT.

The chain has TRBV7-2 and TRBJ1-2, with D possibly matching TRBD1 (6 bases). Per the germline V gene, CDR1 is SGHTA and CDR2 is FQGNSA. The CDR3 consists of 11 residues. V shed 6 bases and J shed 14 bases, with 16 bases lying between them. CDR3 DNA sequence: TGTGCCAGCAGTTACACAGGGTACCAAACCTTC. Translated, it gives CASSYTGYQTF.

V usage is TRBV5-1 and J usage is TRBJ2-1; 12 positions match TRBD2. The CDR3 sequence is 16 residues long. The germline gives CDR1 SGHRS, CDR2 YFSETQ. The V segment lost 4 bases and the J segment 8 bases; nucleotides outside the gene matches: 10. CDR3 sequence (DNA): TGCGCCAGCAGCCCGAGAGGACTAGCGGGGAGGGATGAGCAGTTCTTC. Residues: CASSPRGLAGRDEQFF.

The chain combines TRBV2 with TRBJ2-1, with a tentative D call TRBD1 (6 bases). CDR1 SNHLY and CDR2 FYNNEI come from the germline V gene. V lost 8 bases and J lost 0, with 14 bases in between. This CDR3 region has 15 residues. CDR3 DNA: TGTGCCAGCCGGGGTGGACAGTCCTCCTACAATGAGCAGTTCTTC. The encoded protein is CASRGGQSSYNEQFF.

The chain's CDR3 is CASSRGTTWNTEAFF. CDR3 in DNA: TGTGCCAGCAGTAGGGGCACCACCTGGAACACTGAAGCTTTCTTT. The chain links TRBV6-5 to TRBJ1-1, with D perhaps TRBD1 (5 bases). Per germline, CDR1 MNHEY and CDR2 SVGAGI. The CDR3 is 15 amino acids. The ends were cut back, 5 bases at V and 1 base at J, with 14 bases in the middle.

The chain carries TRBV5-1 and TRBJ1-1; 8 bases map to TRBD1. CDR1 is SGHRS and CDR2 is YFSETQ in the germline V gene. CDR3 length: 17 residues. V was pared by 4 bases and J by 0 bases, with 11 bases of the junction left unmatched. This CDR3 reads CASSGGQGGGVNTEAFF. CDR3 coding DNA: TGCGCCAGCAGCGGCGGACAGGGCGGCGGGGTGAACACTGAAGCTTTCTTT.

This rearrangement joins TRBV2 to TRBJ1-6; D might be TRBD1 (6 bases). V dropped 3 bases and J dropped 11 bases, with 14 bases sitting between them. This CDR3 is 14 amino acids long. CDR1 is SNHLY and CDR2 is FYNNEI in the germline V gene. The CDR3 loop reads CASSDEGDPPPLHF. As DNA, the CDR3 is TGTGCCAGCAGTGATGAGGGGGACCCCCCACCCCTCCACTTT.

The chain carries TRBV7-8 and TRBJ2-3, with a tentative D call TRBD2 (5 bases). Trimming removed 5 bases from V and 5 bases from J, with 20 bases in between. Germline lookup yields CDR1 SGHVS and CDR2 FQNEAQ. The CDR3 is 16 residues long. The CDR3 spells CASSVSPRRREDTQYF. CDR3 DNA sequence: TGTGCCAGCAGCGTTAGTCCGAGGAGGAGAGAAGATACGCAGTATTTT.

V gene TRBV12-3 or TRBV12-4 combines with J gene TRBJ2-5, with TRBD1 as a possible D gene (6 bases). This CDR3 region has 13 residues. The V gene lost 5 bases and the J gene lost 5 bases, with 12 bases spanning the gap. This chain's CDR3 is CASSTHREETQYF. The CDR3 DNA reads as TGTGCCAGCAGTACCCACAGGGAGGAGACCCAGTACTTC.

The chain has TRBV4-1 and TRBJ2-5; 8 bases line up with TRBD1. The CDR3 covers 14 residues. Trimming cost V 3 bases and J 5 bases; bases outside gene matches: 5. Germline loops: CDR1 MGHRA, CDR2 YSYEKL. The DNA for the CDR3 is TGCGCCAGCAGCCACTCCAGGGGGCCGGAGACCCAGTACTTC. It yields the protein CASSHSRGPETQYF.

The DNA of the CDR3 is TGCGCCAGCAGCTATGGACTAGCGGGGTTCTCCTACAATGAGCAGTTCTTC. Its translation: CASSYGLAGFSYNEQFF. The chain is built from TRBV5-1 and TRBJ2-1, with TRBD2 matching over 12 bases. After removal of 3 bases from V and 0 bases from J, the junction contained 4 bases not matched to a gene. CDR1 and CDR2 (germline): SGHRS, YFSETQ. This CDR3 has 17 amino acids.

V gene TRBV6-5 combines with J gene TRBJ2-7; TRBD2 matches 7 bases. Trimming at V came to 6 bases and at J to 2 bases, leaving 1 base not matched to a gene. This CDR3 comprises 12 residues. Germline CDR1 is MNHEY and CDR2 is SVGAGI. CDR3 coding DNA: TGTGCCAGCAGGGGAGGGACCTACGAGCAGTACTTC. Amino acids: CASRGGTYEQYF.

CDR3 in amino acids: CASSQYPTGAGANVLTF. CDR3 nucleotides: TGCGCCAGCAGTCAATATCCGACAGGTGCTGGGGCCAACGTCCTGACTTTC. V gene TRBV23-1 combines with J gene TRBJ2-6; D may be TRBD1 (6 bases). TRBV23-1 is placed among ORFs of uncertain function. CDR3 size: 17 residues. Trimming took 1 base from V and 2 from J, leaving 12 bases between them.

The chain carries TRBV4-1 and TRBJ2-1; 10 bases agree with TRBD2. V trimming: 1 base; J trimming: 8 bases; junction bases outside the gene matches: 8. Germline CDR1 and CDR2: MGHRA and YSYEKL. CDR3 length equals 16 residues. CDR3 protein: CASSQVERGGMDEQFF. The CDR3 DNA is TGCGCCAGCAGCCAAGTCGAGCGGGGGGGCATGGATGAGCAGTTCTTC.

V is TRBV24-1 and J is TRBJ2-5; maybe TRBD1 (6 bases). V lost 3 bases and J lost 4, with 17 bases in between. The germline V gene has CDR1 KGHDR and CDR2 SFDVKD. The CDR3 totals 16 residues. The CDR3 DNA reads as TGTGCCACCAGTGATCTGAGAGCGGACAGACGAGAGACCCAGTACTTC. It codes for CATSDLRADRRETQYF.

The chain recombines TRBV9 with TRBJ2-2, with D possibly being TRBD1 (6 bases). V gave up 5 bases and J gave up 5 bases, with 10 bases separating them. Germline CDR1 SGDLS, CDR2 YYNGEE. This CDR3 is 13 amino acids long. The CDR3 is CASSYQGTGELFF. The DNA of the CDR3 is TGTGCCAGCAGTTATCAGGGGACCGGGGAGCTGTTTTTT.

The rearrangement uses TRBV5-4 and TRBJ2-5; the match to TRBD1 covers 10 bases. CDR1 SGHNT and CDR2 YYREEE come from the germline V gene (reference sequence). The CDR3 is made up of 16 amino acids. V lost 4 bases, J lost 5 bases, and 11 bases stayed unmatched. CDR3 bases: TGTGCCAGCAGCAGAGGCGGGACAGGGGTCCGGGAGACCCAGTACTTC. Protein product: CASSRGGTGVRETQYF. Supplemented by reference TRBV5-4 and TRBJ2-5, the full variable domain reads ETGVTQSPTHLIKTRGQQVTLRCSSQSGHNTVSWYQQALGQGPQFIFQYYREEENGRGNFPPRFSGLQFPNYSSELNVNALELDDSALYLCASSRGGTGVRETQYFGPGTRLLVL.

This chain links TRBV11-2 with TRBJ1-5; 7 bases are shared with TRBD1. V lost 5 bases to trimming and J lost 2 bases; unmatched junction nucleotides: 6. Germline assignment: CDR1 SGHAT and CDR2 FQNNGV. The CDR3 has 15 amino acids. Written as DNA, the CDR3 is TGTGCCAGCAGCCCAGGACAGGTCGGCAATCAGCCCCAGCATTTT. Translated, it gives CASSPGQVGNQPQHF.

The chain recombines TRBV4-1 with TRBJ2-3; TRBD2 agrees at 7 bases. Trimming took 6 bases from V and 1 from J; bases not matched to a gene: 10. Germline V gene lookup returns CDR1 MGHRA and CDR2 YSYEKL. This CDR3 is 16 amino acids long. The CDR3 sequence: CASRTYSSGGTDTQYF. The CDR3 coding sequence is TGCGCCAGCAGAACATATTCGAGCGGGGGCACAGATACGCAGTATTTT.

This clone was seen once. V gene TRBV6-6 combines with J gene TRBJ2-3; D ambiguous. Germline V gene lookup returns CDR1 MNHNY and CDR2 SVGAGI (reference sequence). There are 13 residues in the CDR3. The V end lost 7 bases, the J end lost 1 base, and 9 bases lay between the germline ends. The CDR3 region has the DNA TGTGCCAGCATGCGGCCAGGCACAGATACGCAGTATTTT. This codes for CASMRPGTDTQYF.

The genes are TRBV7-2 and TRBJ2-6; TRBD2 agrees at 7 bases. Germline CDR1 is SGHTA and CDR2 is FQGNSA. Germline trimming cut 5 bases from V and 0 bases from J; bases unmatched to any gene: 10. The CDR3 extends over 18 amino acids. The DNA of the CDR3 is TGTGCCAGCAGCCCACAAGCGGGGCCCCTCTCTGGGGCCAACGTCCTGACTTTC. Its protein product is CASSPQAGPLSGANVLTF.